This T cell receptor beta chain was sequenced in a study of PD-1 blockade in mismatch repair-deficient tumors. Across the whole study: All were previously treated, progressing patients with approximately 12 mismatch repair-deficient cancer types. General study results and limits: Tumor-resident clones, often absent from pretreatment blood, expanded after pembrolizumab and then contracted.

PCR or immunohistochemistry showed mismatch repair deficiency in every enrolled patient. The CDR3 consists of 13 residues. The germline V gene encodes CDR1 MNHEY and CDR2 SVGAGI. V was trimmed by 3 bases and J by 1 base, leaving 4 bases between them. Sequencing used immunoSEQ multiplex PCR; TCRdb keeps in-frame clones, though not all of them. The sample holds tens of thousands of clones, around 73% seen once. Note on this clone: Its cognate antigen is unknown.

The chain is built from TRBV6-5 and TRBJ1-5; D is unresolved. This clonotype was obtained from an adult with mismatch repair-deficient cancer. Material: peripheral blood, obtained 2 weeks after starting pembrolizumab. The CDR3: CASSYRSNQPQHF. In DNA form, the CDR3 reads TGTGCCAGCAGTTATCGGAGCAATCAGCCCCAGCATTTT.